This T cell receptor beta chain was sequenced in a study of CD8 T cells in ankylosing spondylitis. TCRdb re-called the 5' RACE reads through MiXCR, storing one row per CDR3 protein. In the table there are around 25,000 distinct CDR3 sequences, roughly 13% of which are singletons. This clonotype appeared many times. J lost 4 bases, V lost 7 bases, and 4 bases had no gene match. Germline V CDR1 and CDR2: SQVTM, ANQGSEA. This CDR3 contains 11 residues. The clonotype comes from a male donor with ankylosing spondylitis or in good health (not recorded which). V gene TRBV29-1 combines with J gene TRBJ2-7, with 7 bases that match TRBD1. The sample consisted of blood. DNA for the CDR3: TGCAGCGCCCGGACAGGTTACGAGCAGTACTTC. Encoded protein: CSARTGYEQYF.